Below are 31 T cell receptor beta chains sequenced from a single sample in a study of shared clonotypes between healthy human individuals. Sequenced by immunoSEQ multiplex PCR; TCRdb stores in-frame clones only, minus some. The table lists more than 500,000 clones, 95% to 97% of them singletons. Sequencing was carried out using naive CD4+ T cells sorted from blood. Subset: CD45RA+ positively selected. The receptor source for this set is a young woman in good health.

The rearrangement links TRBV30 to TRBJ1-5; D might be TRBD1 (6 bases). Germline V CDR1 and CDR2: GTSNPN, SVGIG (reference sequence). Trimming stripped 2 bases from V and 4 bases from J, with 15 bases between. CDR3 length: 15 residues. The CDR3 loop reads CAWSRGGGSNQPQHF. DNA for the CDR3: TGTGCCTGGAGTCGGGGGGGCGGGTCGAATCAGCCCCAGCATTTT.

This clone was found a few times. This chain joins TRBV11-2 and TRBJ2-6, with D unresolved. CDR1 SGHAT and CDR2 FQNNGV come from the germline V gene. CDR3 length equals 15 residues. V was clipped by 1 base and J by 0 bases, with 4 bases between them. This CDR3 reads CASSLGASGANVLTF. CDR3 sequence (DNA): TGTGCCAGCAGCTTAGGGGCCTCTGGGGCCAACGTCCTGACTTTC.

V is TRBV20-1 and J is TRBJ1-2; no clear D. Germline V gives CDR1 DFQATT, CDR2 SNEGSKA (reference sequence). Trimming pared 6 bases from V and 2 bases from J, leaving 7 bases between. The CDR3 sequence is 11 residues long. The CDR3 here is CSADGNYGYTF. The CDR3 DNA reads TGCAGTGCGGACGGGAACTATGGCTACACCTTC.

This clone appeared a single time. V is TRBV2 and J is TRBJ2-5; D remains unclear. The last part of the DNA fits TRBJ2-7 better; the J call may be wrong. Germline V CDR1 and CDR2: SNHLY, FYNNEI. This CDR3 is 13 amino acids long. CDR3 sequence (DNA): TGTGCCAGCAACCGGGTTAAAGGGCTCGAGCAGTACTTC. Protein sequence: CASNRVKGLEQYF.

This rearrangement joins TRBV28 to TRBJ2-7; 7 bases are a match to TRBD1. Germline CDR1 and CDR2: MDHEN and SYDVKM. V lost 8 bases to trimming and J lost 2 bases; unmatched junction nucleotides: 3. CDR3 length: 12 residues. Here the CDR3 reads CASGTAAYEQYF. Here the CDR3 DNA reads TGTGCCAGCGGGACAGCGGCCTACGAGCAGTACTTC.

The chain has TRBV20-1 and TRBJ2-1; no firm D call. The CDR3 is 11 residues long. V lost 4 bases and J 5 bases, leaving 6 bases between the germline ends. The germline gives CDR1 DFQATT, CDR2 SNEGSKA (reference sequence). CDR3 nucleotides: TGCAGTGCTACACAGAACAATGAGCAGTTCTTC. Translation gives CSATQNNEQFF.

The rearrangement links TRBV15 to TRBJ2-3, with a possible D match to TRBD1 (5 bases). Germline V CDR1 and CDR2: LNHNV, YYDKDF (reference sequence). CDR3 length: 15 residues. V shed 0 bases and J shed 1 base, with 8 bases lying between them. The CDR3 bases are TGTGCCACCAGCAGAGACGTCAGGGGCACAGATACGCAGTATTTT. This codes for CATSRDVRGTDTQYF.

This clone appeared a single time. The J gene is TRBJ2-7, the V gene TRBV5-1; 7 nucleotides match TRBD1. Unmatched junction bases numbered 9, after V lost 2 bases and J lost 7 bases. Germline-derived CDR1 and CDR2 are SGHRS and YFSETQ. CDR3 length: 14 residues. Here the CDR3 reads CASSLLDRKGEQYF. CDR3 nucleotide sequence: TGCGCCAGCAGCTTACTGGACAGGAAGGGGGAGCAGTACTTC.

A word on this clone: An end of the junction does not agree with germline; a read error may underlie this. CDR3 residues: CASSEGPRTSF. Written as DNA, the CDR3 is TGTGCCAGCAGTGAGGGACCGAGGACCTCTTTC. The chain links TRBV6-1 to TRBJ2-6; either TRBD1 or TRBD2 may supply D (5 bases each). This CDR3 is 11 amino acids long. Germline V gives CDR1 MNHNS, CDR2 SASEGT.

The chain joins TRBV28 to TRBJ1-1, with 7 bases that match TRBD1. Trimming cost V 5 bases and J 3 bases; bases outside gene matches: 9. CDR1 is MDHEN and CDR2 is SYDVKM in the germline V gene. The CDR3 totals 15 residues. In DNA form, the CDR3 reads TGTGCCAGCAGTCCCGCCTCGGGACAGTACACTGAAGCTTTCTTT. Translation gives CASSPASGQYTEAFF. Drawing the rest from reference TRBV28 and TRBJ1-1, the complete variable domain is DVKVTQSSRYLVKRTGEKVFLECVQDMDHENMFWYRQDPGLGLRLIYFSYDVKMKEKGDIPEGYSVSREKKERFSLILESASTNQTSMYLCASSPASGQYTEAFFGQGTRLTVV.

DNA of the CDR3: TGCAGTGCGACGACAGAGACCCAGTACTTC. This gives the protein CSATTETQYF. The chain couples TRBV20-1 to TRBJ2-5, with D uncertain. In germline, CDR1 is DFQATT, CDR2 SNEGSKA (reference sequence). The CDR3 sequence is 10 residues long. The germline V and J ends were trimmed by 6 bases and 4 bases, with 6 bases remaining between them.

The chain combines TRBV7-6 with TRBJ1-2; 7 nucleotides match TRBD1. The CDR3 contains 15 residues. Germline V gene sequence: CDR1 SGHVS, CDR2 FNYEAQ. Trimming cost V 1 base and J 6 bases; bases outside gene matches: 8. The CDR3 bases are TGTGCCAGCAGCTTAGGTATTGACAGGGTCCATGGCTACACCTTC. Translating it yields CASSLGIDRVHGYTF.

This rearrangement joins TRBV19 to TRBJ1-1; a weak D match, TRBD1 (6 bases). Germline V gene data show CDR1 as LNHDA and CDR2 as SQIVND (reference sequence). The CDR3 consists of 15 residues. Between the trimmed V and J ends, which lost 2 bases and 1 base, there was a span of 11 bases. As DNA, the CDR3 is TGTGCCAGTAGTATAAGAGGGGGTGGGAACACTGAAGCTTTCTTT. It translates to CASSIRGGGNTEAFF.

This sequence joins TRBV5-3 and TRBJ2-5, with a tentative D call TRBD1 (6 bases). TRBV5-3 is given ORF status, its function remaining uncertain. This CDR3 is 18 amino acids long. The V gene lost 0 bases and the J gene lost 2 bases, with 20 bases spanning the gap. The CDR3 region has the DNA TGTGCCAGAAGCTTGGAAAGAACAGGACAGCCGACGCAAGAGACCCAGTACTTC. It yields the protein CARSLERTGQPTQETQYF.

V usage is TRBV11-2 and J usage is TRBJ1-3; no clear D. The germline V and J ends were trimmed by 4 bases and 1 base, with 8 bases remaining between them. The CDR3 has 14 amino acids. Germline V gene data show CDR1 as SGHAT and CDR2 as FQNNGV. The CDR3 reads CASSYSLSGNTIYF. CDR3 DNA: TGTGCCAGCAGCTACTCGTTATCTGGAAACACCATATATTTT.

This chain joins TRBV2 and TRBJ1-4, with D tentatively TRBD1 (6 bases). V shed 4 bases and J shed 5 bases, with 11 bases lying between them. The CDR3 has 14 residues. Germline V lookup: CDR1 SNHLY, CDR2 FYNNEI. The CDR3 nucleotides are TGTGCCAGCAGTGGACAGGCGGGCAATGAAAAACTGTTTTTT. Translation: CASSGQAGNEKLFF.

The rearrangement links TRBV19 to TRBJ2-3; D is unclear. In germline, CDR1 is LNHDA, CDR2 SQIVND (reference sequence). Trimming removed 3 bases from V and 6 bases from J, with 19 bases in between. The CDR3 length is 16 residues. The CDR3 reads CASSIGPISGADTQYF. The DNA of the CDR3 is TGTGCCAGTAGTATCGGTCCTATATCGGGTGCTGATACGCAGTATTTT. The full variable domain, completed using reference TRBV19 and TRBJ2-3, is DGGITQSPKYLFRKEGQNVTLSCEQNLNHDAMYWYRQDPGQGLRLIYYSQIVNDFQKGDIAEGYSVSREKKESFPLTVTSAQKNPTAFYLCASSIGPISGADTQYFGPGTRLTVL.

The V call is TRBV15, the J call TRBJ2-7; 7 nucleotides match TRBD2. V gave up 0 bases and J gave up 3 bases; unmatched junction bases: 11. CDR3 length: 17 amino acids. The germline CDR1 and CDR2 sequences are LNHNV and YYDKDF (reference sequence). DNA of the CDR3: TGTGCCACCAGCAGAGATCTGCCAGCGGGACTACACTACGAGCAGTACTTC. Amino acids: CATSRDLPAGLHYEQYF.

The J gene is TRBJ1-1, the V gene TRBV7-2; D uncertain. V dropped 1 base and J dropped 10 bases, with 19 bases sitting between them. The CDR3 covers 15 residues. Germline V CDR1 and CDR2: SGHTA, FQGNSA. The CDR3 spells CASSLETVGNPPAFF. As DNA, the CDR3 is TGTGCCAGCAGCTTAGAGACCGTCGGGAACCCTCCAGCTTTCTTT.

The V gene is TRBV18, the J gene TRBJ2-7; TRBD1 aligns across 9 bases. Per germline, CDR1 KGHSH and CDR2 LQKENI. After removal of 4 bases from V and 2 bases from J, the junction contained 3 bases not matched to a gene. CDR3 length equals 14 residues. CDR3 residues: CASSLGTGPYEQYF. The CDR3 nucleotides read TGTGCCAGCTCACTCGGGACAGGGCCCTACGAGCAGTACTTC.

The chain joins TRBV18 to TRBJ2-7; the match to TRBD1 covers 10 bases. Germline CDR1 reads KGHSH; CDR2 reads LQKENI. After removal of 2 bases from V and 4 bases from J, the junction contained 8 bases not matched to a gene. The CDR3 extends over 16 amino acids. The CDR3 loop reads CASSPISGTGVYEQYF. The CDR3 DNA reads TGTGCCAGCTCACCAATCTCAGGGACAGGGGTGTACGAGCAGTACTTC.

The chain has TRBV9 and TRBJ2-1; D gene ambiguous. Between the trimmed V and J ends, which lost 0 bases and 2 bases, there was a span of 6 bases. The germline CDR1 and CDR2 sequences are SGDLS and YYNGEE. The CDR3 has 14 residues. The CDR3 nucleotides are TGTGCCAGCAGCGTAGCTCAGACCTACAATGAGCAGTTCTTC. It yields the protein CASSVAQTYNEQFF.

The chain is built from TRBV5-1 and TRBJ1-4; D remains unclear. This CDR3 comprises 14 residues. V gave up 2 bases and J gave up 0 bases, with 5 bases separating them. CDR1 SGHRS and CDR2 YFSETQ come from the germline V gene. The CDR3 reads CASSFVTTNEKLFF. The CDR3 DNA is TGCGCCAGCAGCTTCGTCACAACTAATGAAAAACTGTTTTTT.

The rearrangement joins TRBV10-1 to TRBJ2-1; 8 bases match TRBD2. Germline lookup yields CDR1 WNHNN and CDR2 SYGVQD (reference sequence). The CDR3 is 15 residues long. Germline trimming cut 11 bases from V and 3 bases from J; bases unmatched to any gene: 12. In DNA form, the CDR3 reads TGCGCCGTTCCCCCCGGGACTAGAAACTACAATGAGCAGTTCTTC. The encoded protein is CAVPPGTRNYNEQFF.

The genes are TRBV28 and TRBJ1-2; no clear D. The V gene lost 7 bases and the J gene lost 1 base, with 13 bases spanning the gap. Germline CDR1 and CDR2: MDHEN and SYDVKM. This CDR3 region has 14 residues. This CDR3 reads CASMLGSNNYGYTF. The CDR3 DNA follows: TGTGCCAGCATGCTTGGGTCCAATAACTATGGCTACACCTTC.

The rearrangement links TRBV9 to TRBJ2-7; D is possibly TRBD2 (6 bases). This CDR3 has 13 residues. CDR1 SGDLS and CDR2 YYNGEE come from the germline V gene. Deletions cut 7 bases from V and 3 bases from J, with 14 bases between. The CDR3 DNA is TGTGCCAGCGGAACGGGAGCGCACTACGAGCAGTACTTC. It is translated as CASGTGAHYEQYF.

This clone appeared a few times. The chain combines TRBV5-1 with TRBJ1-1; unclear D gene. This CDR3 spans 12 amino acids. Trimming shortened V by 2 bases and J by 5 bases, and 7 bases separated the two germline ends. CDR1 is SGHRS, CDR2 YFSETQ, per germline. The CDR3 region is CASSFGETEAFF. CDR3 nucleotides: TGCGCCAGCAGCTTTGGGGAGACTGAAGCTTTCTTT.

The CDR3 is CASSPDSPNSPLHF. For the CDR3, the DNA is TGTGCCAGCAGCCCGGACAGTCCGAATTCACCCCTCCACTTT. The genes are TRBV11-2 and TRBJ1-6; D might be TRBD1 (6 bases). The CDR3 sequence is 14 residues long. The V end lost 5 bases, the J end lost 7 bases, and 12 bases lay between the germline ends. Per the germline V gene, CDR1 is SGHAT and CDR2 is FQNNGV.

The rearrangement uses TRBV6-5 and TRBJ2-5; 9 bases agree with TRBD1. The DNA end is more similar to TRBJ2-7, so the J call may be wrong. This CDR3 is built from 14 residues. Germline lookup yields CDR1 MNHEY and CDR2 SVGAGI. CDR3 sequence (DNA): TGTGCCAGCAGGCGGGACAGGGTGTCCTACGAGCAGTACTTC. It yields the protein CASRRDRVSYEQYF.

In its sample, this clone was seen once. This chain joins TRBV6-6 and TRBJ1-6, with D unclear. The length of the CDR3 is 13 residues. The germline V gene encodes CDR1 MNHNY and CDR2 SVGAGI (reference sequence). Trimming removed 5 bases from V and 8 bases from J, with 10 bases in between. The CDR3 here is CASSEQLYSPLHF. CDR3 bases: TGTGCCAGCAGTGAGCAGCTATATTCACCCCTCCACTTT.

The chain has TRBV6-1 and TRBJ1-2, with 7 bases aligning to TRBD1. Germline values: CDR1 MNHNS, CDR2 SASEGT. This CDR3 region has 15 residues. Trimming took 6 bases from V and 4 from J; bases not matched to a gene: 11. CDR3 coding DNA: TGTGCCAGCAGCCCGCGACAGGGACTGATCTATGGCTACACCTTC. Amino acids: CASSPRQGLIYGYTF.